What follows are 11 T cell receptor beta chains derived from one specimen sequenced in a study of OX40 agonist ivuxolimab in advanced cancers. Libraries were prepared by immunoSEQ multiplex PCR; TCRdb keeps only in-frame clonotypes and omits some of them. This repertoire shows about 77,000 clones, about four fifths found once; its top ten account for around 0.8%. The input for sequencing was CD4+ or CD8+ T cells sorted from blood, taken in a trial of the OX40 agonist ivuxolimab. The source is an adult with an advanced solid tumor such as melanoma, head and neck, liver or kidney cancer.

This clone came up a few times. The chain has TRBV30 and TRBJ1-1; D possibly corresponds to TRBD1 (5 bases). The CDR3 is 11 residues long. V lost 0 bases and J 10 bases, leaving 9 bases between the germline ends. Germline values: CDR1 GTSNPN, CDR2 SVGIG (reference sequence). The DNA for the CDR3 is TGTGCCTGGAGTGTAAGGGGAAGAGCTTTCTTT. It yields the protein CAWSVRGRAFF.

This chain links TRBV5-1 with TRBJ1-2; the D gene is possibly TRBD1 (5 bases). CDR3 length: 14 amino acids. V was shortened by 3 bases and J by 6 bases, with 15 bases between the two germline ends. Germline lookup yields CDR1 SGHRS and CDR2 YFSETQ. CDR3 sequence: CASSYIREGDGYTF. The CDR3 DNA reads TGCGCCAGCAGCTACATAAGGGAAGGGGATGGCTACACCTTC.

This sequence joins TRBV6-5 and TRBJ1-6, with D perhaps matching TRBD1 (6 bases). The V and J ends lost 6 bases and 7 bases respectively, with 10 bases between them. CDR3 length: 13 residues. Germline V lookup: CDR1 MNHEY, CDR2 SVGAGI. As DNA, the CDR3 is TGTGCCAGCAGCAATACAGGGAATTCACCCCTCCACTTT. Amino acids: CASSNTGNSPLHF.

V usage is TRBV19 and J usage is TRBJ1-5; TRBD1 is a possible D gene (6 bases). The CDR3 covers 16 residues. V lost 7 bases and J 0 bases, leaving 16 bases between the germline ends. Germline-derived CDR1 and CDR2 are LNHDA and SQIVND (reference sequence). The CDR3 reads CASTPGARNSNQPQHF. Here the CDR3 DNA reads TGTGCCAGTACTCCAGGGGCTAGGAATAGCAATCAGCCCCAGCATTTT.

This clone occurred once. This rearrangement joins TRBV5-6 to TRBJ1-2; unclear D gene. Germline V gives CDR1 SGHDT, CDR2 YYEEEE. The CDR3 runs to 11 residues. Trimming cost V 4 bases and J 1 base, with 2 bases left between them. The CDR3 nucleotides read TGTGCCAGCAGCCATAACTATGGCTACACCTTC. Amino acids: CASSHNYGYTF.

The chain is built from TRBV13 and TRBJ1-1; D possibly corresponds to TRBD1 (5 bases). Trimming pared 6 bases from V and 6 bases from J, leaving 20 bases between. Germline-derived CDR1 and CDR2 are PRHDT and FYEKMQ (reference sequence). CDR3 length equals 15 residues. The CDR3 reads CASRELGRDGPEAFF. For the CDR3, the DNA is TGTGCCAGCAGGGAATTGGGACGAGACGGCCCTGAAGCTTTCTTT.

This chain links TRBV6-1 with TRBJ1-1; D remains unclear. Per germline, CDR1 MNHNS and CDR2 SASEGT. V lost 3 bases and J lost 1, with 6 bases in between. This CDR3 is built from 13 residues. As DNA, the CDR3 is TGTGCCAGCAGTGAGGTTGCGAACACTGAAGCTTTCTTT. Its translation is CASSEVANTEAFF.

The chain employs TRBV4-2 and TRBJ2-3, with a tentative D call TRBD2 (5 bases). This CDR3 comprises 15 residues. The ends were cut back, 0 bases at V and 0 bases at J, with 7 bases in the middle. CDR1 and CDR2 (germline): LGHNA, YNFKEQ. CDR3 sequence reads: CASSQDSGSTDTQYF. CDR3 DNA sequence: TGTGCCAGCAGCCAAGATTCGGGGAGCACAGATACGCAGTATTTT.

The rearrangement uses TRBV30 and TRBJ1-1, with D maybe TRBD1 (5 bases). The CDR3 is 13 residues long. Germline values: CDR1 GTSNPN, CDR2 SVGIG (reference sequence). Deletions cut 2 bases from V and 5 bases from J, with 12 bases between. In nucleotides, the CDR3 is TGTGCCTGGAGTAATGTGGGGGGGACTGAAGCTTTCTTT. Protein product: CAWSNVGGTEAFF.

The V gene is TRBV19, the J gene TRBJ2-5; 10 positions match TRBD1. The germline V gene encodes CDR1 LNHDA and CDR2 SQIVND (reference sequence). The length of the CDR3 is 13 residues. Trimming removed 10 bases from V and 5 bases from J; junction bases left unmatched: 7. DNA of the CDR3: TGTGCCACCAGACAGGGGGCTGGTGAGACCCAGTACTTC. It codes for CATRQGAGETQYF.

V and J are TRBV6-1 and TRBJ2-7; unclear D gene. This CDR3 region has 12 residues. Trimming cost V 8 bases and J 5 bases, with 13 bases left between them. Germline CDR1 reads MNHNS; CDR2 reads SASEGT. The CDR3 reads CASGREDDEQYF. The CDR3 nucleotides read TGTGCCAGCGGGCGCGAAGATGACGAGCAGTACTTC.